The clone carrying this T cell receptor beta chain was seen only a few times. Cohorts were determined from participant-reported clinical history. The data derive from a study of blood T cell repertoires in COVID-19. In the original workflow: Nucleated cell number was recorded as an estimate derived from reference gene primer amplification. The method was immunoSEQ multiplex PCR; TCRdb's version includes in-frame clones alone and lacks a portion of them. V, J and clone size derive from that table, while D and trimming were established from the DNA sequence. The sample has roughly 250,000 clones, about nine tenths seen once. CDR1 MNHEY and CDR2 SMNVEV come from the germline V gene (reference sequence). The CDR3 spans 16 residues. V dropped 6 bases and J dropped 5; count of bases not matched to a gene: 10.

The chain has TRBV27 and TRBJ2-2; 9 bases line up with TRBD1. Material for sequencing was PBMCs or T cells enriched from blood (not recorded which). The receptor was isolated from a woman between 35 and 50 years old with acute COVID-19. In DNA, the CDR3 is TGTGCCAGCAGGTCCCGGGACAGGGACCGAACCGGGGAGCTGTTTTTT. Encoded protein: CASRSRDRDRTGELFF.